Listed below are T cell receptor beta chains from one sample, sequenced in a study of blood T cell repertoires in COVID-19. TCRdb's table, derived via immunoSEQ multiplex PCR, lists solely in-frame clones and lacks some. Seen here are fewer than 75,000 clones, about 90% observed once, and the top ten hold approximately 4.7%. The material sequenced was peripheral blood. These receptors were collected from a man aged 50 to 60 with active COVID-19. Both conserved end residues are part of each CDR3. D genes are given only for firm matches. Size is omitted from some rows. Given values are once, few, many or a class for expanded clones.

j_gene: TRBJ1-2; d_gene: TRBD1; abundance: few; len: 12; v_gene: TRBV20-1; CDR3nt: TGCAGTGCTAGTGAACAGGGGGTCGGCTACACCTTC; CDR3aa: CSASEQGVGYTF
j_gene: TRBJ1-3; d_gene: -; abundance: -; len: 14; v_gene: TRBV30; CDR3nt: TGTGCCTGGAGGGCGCGGGGCATTGGAAACACCATATATTTT; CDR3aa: CAWRARGIGNTIYF
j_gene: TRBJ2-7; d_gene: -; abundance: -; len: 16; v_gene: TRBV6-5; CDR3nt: TGTGCCAGCAGTTTTAAAGGGGTCCCGGGCCTCTACGAGCAGTACTTC; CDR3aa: CASSFKGVPGLYEQYF
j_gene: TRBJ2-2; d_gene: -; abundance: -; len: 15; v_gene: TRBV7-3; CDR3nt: TGTGCCAGCAGCTTAAGAATCGCTCCTCGGGGGGAGCTGTTTTTT; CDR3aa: CASSLRIAPRGELFF
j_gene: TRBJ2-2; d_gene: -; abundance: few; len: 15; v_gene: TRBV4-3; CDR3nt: TGCGCCAGCAGGAGCGACAGGCAGAACACCGGGGAGCTGTTTTTT; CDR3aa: CASRSDRQNTGELFF
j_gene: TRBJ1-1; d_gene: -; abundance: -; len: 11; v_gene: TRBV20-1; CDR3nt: TGCAGTGAGGCGGGGAACACTGAAGCTTTCTTT; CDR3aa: CSEAGNTEAFF
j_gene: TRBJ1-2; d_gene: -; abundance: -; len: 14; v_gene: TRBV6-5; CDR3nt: TGTGCCAGCAGTTACAGGGGGATAGGCTATGGCTACACCTTC; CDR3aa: CASSYRGIGYGYTF
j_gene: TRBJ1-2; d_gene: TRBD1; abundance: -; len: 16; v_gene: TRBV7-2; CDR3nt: TGTGCCAGCAGCTTCACGGGACAGGAAAACCTCTATGGCTACACCTTC; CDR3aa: CASSFTGQENLYGYTF
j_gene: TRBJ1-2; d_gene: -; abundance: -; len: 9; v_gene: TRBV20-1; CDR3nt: TGCAGTGCAATATATGGCTACACCTTC; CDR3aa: CSAIYGYTF
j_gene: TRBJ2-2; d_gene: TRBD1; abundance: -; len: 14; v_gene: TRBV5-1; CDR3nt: TGCGCCAGCAGCTCCGACAGGGCCACCGGGGAGCTGTTTTTT; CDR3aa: CASSSDRATGELFF
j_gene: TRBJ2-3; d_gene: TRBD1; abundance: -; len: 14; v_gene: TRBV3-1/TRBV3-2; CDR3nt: TGTGCCAGCAGCCCTCGACAGGGGACAGATACGCAGTATTTT; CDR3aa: CASSPRQGTDTQYF
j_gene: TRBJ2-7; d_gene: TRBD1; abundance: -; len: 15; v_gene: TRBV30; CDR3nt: TGTGCCTGGAGTGTATGGACAGGGGGAGGCGACGAGCAGTACTTC; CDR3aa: CAWSVWTGGGDEQYF
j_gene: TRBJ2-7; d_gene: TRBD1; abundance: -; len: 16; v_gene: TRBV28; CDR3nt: TGTGCCAGCAGACTTCCGGGACAGGGGAACCAATACGAGCAGTACTTC; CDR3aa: CASRLPGQGNQYEQYF
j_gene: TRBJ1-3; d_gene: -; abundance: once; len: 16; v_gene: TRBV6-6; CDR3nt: TGTGCCAGCAGTCCAGGACAGATGAGCTCTGGAAACACCATATATTTT; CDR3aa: CASSPGQMSSGNTIYF
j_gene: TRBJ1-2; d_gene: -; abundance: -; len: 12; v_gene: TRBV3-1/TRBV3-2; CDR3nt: TGTGCCAGCAGCCAAGCCGGCTATGGCTACACCTTC; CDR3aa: CASSQAGYGYTF
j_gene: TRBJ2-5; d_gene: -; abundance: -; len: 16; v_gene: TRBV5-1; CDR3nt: TGCGCCAGCAGCTTGGATGGGAGTTCCTCCCAAGAGACCCAGTACTTC; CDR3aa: CASSLDGSSSQETQYF
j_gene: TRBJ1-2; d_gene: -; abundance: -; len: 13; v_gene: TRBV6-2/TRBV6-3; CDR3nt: TGTGCCAGCAGTTACCGGGTCAGCTATGGCTACACCTTC; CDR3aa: CASSYRVSYGYTF
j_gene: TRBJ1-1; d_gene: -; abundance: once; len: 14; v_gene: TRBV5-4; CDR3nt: TGTGCCAGCAGCTTAACTTCATCCAATACTGAAGCTTTCTTT; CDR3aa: CASSLTSSNTEAFF
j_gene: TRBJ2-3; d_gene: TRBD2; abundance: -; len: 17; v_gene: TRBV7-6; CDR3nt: TGTGCCAGCAGCTCCCAGGGACTAGTAGGGTTCGCAGATACGCAGTATTTT; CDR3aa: CASSSQGLVGFADTQYF
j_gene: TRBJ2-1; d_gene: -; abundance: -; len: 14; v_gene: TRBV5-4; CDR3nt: TGTGCCAGCAGCCCCTTCCTTACAGCAGATGAGCAGTTCTTC; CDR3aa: CASSPFLTADEQFF
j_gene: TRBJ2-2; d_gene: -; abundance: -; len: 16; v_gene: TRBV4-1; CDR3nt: TGCGCCAGCAGCCAAGATCCTTTGCGTCCCACCGGGGAGCTGTTTTTT; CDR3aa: CASSQDPLRPTGELFF
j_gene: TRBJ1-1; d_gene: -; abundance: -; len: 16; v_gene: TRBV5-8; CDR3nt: TGTGCCAGCAGCTTGAGAATCGAGGGAATTGGCGCTGAAGCTTTCTTT; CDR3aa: CASSLRIEGIGAEAFF
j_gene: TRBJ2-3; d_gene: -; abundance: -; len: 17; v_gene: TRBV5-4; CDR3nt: TGTGCCAGCAGCCGCTCAAGGGTTGCGACAGGCACAGATACGCAGTATTTT; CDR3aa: CASSRSRVATGTDTQYF
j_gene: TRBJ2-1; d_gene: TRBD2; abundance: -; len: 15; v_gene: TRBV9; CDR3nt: TGTGCCAGCTCTGAGGCCGGACTAGCGGGCAATGAGCAGTTCTTC; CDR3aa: CASSEAGLAGNEQFF
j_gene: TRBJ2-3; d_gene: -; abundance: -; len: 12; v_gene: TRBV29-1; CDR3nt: TGCAGCGTTCAACAAGGCACAGATACGCAGTATTTT; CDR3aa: CSVQQGTDTQYF
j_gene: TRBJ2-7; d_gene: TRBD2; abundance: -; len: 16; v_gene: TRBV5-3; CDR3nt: TGTGCCAGAAGCCGGGGTGGTTGCGGGGGGGCTTACGAGCAGTACTTC; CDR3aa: CARSRGGCGGAYEQYF
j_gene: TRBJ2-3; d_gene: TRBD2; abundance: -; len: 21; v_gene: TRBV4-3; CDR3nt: TGCGCCAGCAGCCAACAACTACGTCTAGCGGGGACTTCGGATGGCACAGATACGCAGTATTTT; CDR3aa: CASSQQLRLAGTSDGTDTQYF
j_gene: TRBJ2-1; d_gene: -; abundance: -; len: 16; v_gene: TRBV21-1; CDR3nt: TGTGCCAGCAGCAAAGCCGGACTAGATGACTACAATGAGCAGTTCTTC; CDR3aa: CASSKAGLDDYNEQFF
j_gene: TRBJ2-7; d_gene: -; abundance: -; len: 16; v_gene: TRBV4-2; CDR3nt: TGTGCCAGCAGCCAAAGAGGCCAGGGAAGCGTACCCGAGCAGTACTTC; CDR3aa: CASSQRGQGSVPEQYF
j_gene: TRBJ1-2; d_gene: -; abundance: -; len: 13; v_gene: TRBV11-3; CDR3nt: TGTGCCAGCAGCTTAGATCCCAGCTATGGCTACACCTTC; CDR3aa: CASSLDPSYGYTF
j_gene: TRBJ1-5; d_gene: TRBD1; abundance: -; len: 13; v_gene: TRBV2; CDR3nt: TGTGCCAGCAGTGGACAGGGTTTTCAGCCCCAGCATTTT; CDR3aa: CASSGQGFQPQHF
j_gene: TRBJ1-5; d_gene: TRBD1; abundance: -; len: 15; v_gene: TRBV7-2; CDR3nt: TGTGCCAGCAGCCCAGACAGGGGGAGCAATCAGCCCCAGCATTTT; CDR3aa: CASSPDRGSNQPQHF
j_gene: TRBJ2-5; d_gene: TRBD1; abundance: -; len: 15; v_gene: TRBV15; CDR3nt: TGTGCCACCAGCGTAGAGGCAGGGGGCAGCGAGACCCAGTACTTC; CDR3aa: CATSVEAGGSETQYF
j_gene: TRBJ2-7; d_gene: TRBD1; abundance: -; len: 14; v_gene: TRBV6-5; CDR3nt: TGTGCCAGCAGGAGGGGACAGGGGGCCTACGAGCAGTACTTC; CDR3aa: CASRRGQGAYEQYF
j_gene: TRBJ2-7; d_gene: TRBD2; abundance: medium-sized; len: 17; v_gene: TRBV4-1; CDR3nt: TGCGCCAGCAGCCAAGTCCCCCGACTAGCAGCGTCCTACGAGCAGTACTTC; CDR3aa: CASSQVPRLAASYEQYF
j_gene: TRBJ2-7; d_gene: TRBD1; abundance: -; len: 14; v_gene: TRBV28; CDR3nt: TGTGCCAGCAGTTTAGATATCAGGGGGTACGAGCAGTACTTC; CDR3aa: CASSLDIRGYEQYF
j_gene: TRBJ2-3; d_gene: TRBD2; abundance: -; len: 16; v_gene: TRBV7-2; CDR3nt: TGTGCCAGCAGCACTCAGGGCGCGGGGGGGCAAGATACGCAGTATTTT; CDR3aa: CASSTQGAGGQDTQYF
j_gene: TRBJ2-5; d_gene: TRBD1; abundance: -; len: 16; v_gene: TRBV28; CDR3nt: TGTGCCAGCAGTGGCGGAGGGGGACAGGGTACGGAGACCCAGTACTTC; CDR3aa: CASSGGGGQGTETQYF
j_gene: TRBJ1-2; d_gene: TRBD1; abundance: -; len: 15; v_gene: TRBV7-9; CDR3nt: TGTGCCAGCAGCTCTCGAACAGGGGGCGAAGAAGGCTACACCTTC; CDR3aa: CASSSRTGGEEGYTF
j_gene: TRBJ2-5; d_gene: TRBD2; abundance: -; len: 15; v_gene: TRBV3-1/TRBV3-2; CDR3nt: TGTGCCAGCAGCCGCAGGACTAGCGGGATAGAGACCCAGTACTTC; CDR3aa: CASSRRTSGIETQYF
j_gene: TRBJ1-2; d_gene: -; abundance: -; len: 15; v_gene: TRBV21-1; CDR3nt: TGTGCCAGCAGCAAAGGTGAACAGGCTAACTATGGCTACACCTTC; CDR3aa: CASSKGEQANYGYTF
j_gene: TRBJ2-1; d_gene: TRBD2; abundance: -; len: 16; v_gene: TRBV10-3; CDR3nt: TGTGCCATCAGTGTATCGGGACTAGCGGGGGACCATGAGCAGTTCTTC; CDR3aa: CAISVSGLAGDHEQFF
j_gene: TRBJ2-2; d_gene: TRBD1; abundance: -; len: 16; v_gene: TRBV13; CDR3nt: TGTGCCAGCAGCGAGCAGGGGGCTTCCAACACCGGGGAGCTGTTTTTT; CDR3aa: CASSEQGASNTGELFF
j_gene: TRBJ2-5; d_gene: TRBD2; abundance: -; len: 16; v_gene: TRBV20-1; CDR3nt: TGCAGTGCTAGTAAATATGGGGGGGGAGCACAAGAGACCCAGTACTTC; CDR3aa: CSASKYGGGAQETQYF
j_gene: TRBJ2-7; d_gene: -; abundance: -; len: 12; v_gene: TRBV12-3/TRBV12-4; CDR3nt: TGTGCCAGCAGTTGGGGGCGATACGAGCAGTACTTC; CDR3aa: CASSWGRYEQYF
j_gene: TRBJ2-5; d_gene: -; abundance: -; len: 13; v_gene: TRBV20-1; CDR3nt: TGCAGTGCTAGTACAGTCACTCAAGAGACCCAGTACTTC; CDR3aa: CSASTVTQETQYF
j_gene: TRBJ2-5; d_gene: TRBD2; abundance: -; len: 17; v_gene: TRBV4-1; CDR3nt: TGCGCCAGCAGCCCCTGGACTAGCGGGGCCCACCAAGAGACCCAGTACTTC; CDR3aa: CASSPWTSGAHQETQYF
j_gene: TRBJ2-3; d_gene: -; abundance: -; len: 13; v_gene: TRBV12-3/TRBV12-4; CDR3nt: TGTGCCAGCAGTTGGACAGTGCGGGATACGCAGTATTTT; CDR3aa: CASSWTVRDTQYF
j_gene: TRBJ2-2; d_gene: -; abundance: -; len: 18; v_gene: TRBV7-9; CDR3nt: TGTGCCAGCACCCCGACAGGACAAGAGACAGACCGCACCGGGGAGCTGTTTTTT; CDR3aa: CASTPTGQETDRTGELFF